Each of the 25 T cell receptor beta chains below was sequenced from the same sample in a study of shared clonotypes between healthy human individuals (dated by TCRdb to the early 2020s). Receptor amplification or capture employed the immunoSEQ multiplex PCR assay. This is the immuneACCESS table as TCRdb keeps it, with only in-frame sequences that have V and J called. A part of the clones is gone; compared with another copy, unresolved V genes explain less than half, and the rest is unexplained. The sample includes approximately 2.1 million clones, with 80% to 95% observed a single time. Of the sample, about 0.39% falls within the top ten clones. Sequencing was carried out using naive CD4+ T cells from PBMCs. The cell subset or site label, as the study defines it: CD45RA+ positively selected. Receptor source: a man aged 18 to 35 in good health. Some clones in this sample may be carry-over from other donors' samples.

Points on this clone: The same CDR3 also results from other DNA sequences found in this sample. The J gene is TRBJ1-4, the V gene TRBV7-9; 9 bases are a match to TRBD1. CDR1 and CDR2 from the germline V gene are SEHNR and FQNEAQ (reference sequence). The length of the CDR3 is 15 residues. Trimming cost V 5 bases and J 3 bases; bases outside gene matches: 4. This chain's CDR3 is CASSRGTGSNEKLFF. The CDR3 DNA follows: TGTGCCAGCAGCCGAGGGACAGGGTCTAATGAAAAACTGTTTTTT.

V gene TRBV15 combines with J gene TRBJ2-1; D assignment may be TRBD1 or TRBD2 (8 bases each). CDR3 length: 21 amino acids. Between the trimmed V and J ends, which lost 0 bases and 7 bases, there was a span of 31 bases. CDR1 is LNHNV and CDR2 is YYDKDF in the germline V gene (reference sequence). The CDR3 bases are TGTGCCACCAGCAGAGAAAGGACAGGGCCCGGGGTGGGGACTAGTCGGAATGAGCAGTTCTTC. Amino acid sequence: CATSRERTGPGVGTSRNEQFF.

This clone was counted only a few times. The chain has TRBV2 and TRBJ1-2; D not resolved. Germline V gives CDR1 SNHLY, CDR2 FYNNEI. V was shortened by 6 bases and J by 5 bases, with 10 bases between the two germline ends. The CDR3 spans 12 residues. The CDR3 DNA reads TGTGCCAGCAGGAGGGTGCCATATGGCTACACCTTC. Its translation: CASRRVPYGYTF.

The rearrangement joins TRBV18 to TRBJ1-2, with D perhaps TRBD1 (5 bases). The CDR3 extends over 14 amino acids. Germline values: CDR1 KGHSH, CDR2 LQKENI. With 2 bases removed from V and 5 bases from J, the gap between germline ends came to 12 bases. The CDR3 DNA is TGTGCCAGCTCACCAGGCGACAGATCGTATGGCTACACCTTC. It yields the protein CASSPGDRSYGYTF.

This sequence joins TRBV25-1 and TRBJ2-5; D remains unclear. Trimming stripped 4 bases from V and 4 bases from J, with 10 bases between. Germline assignment: CDR1 MGHDK and CDR2 SYGVNS. There are 13 residues in the CDR3. The CDR3: CASSGFVGETQYF. Here the CDR3 DNA reads TGTGCCAGCAGTGGGTTCGTCGGAGAGACCCAGTACTTC.

The gene calls are TRBV10-3 and TRBJ2-7, with 11 bases that match TRBD2. This CDR3 contains 14 residues. Germline lookup yields CDR1 ENHRY and CDR2 SYGVKD. V gave up 6 bases and J gave up 6 bases; unmatched junction bases: 7. The DNA of the CDR3 is TGTGCCATCAGAACTCTAGCGGGAGGTTTCGAGCAGTACTTC. It translates to CAIRTLAGGFEQYF.

This sequence joins TRBV7-3 and TRBJ2-7; 8 bases fit TRBD2. Per germline, CDR1 SGHTA and CDR2 FQGTGA. Trimming took 6 bases from V and 3 from J; bases not matched to a gene: 7. This CDR3 has 14 residues. The CDR3 DNA reads TGTGCCAGCAGGAACACCGGGACTAGCTACGAGCAGTACTTC. Translated, it gives CASRNTGTSYEQYF.

The rearrangement uses TRBV19 and TRBJ1-1; a weak D match, TRBD1 (5 bases). Trimming pared 9 bases from V and 4 bases from J, leaving 15 bases between. Germline V gene sequence: CDR1 LNHDA, CDR2 SQIVND (reference sequence). This CDR3 has 13 residues. Here the CDR3 reads CASDRGPSTEAFF. CDR3 coding DNA: TGTGCCAGCGACCGGGGCCCCAGCACTGAAGCTTTCTTT. The whole variable domain, remainder taken from reference TRBV19 and TRBJ1-1, is DGGITQSPKYLFRKEGQNVTLSCEQNLNHDAMYWYRQDPGQGLRLIYYSQIVNDFQKGDIAEGYSVSREKKESFPLTVTSAQKNPTAFYLCASDRGPSTEAFFGQGTRLTVV.

For the CDR3, the DNA is TGTGCCAGCAGTCTAGGCAGGGCCGGTTTCGGGGAGCTGTTTTTT. Translation: CASSLGRAGFGELFF. V gene TRBV7-6 combines with J gene TRBJ2-2, with D maybe TRBD1 (5 bases). Germline V gene sequence: CDR1 SGHVS, CDR2 FNYEAQ. The CDR3 loop spans 15 amino acids. V was clipped by 6 bases and J by 7 bases, with 18 bases between them.

This rearrangement joins TRBV19 to TRBJ2-3, with 15 positions matching TRBD2. V gave up 4 bases and J gave up 2 bases; unmatched junction bases: 4. The V gene's germline CDR1 is LNHDA and CDR2 SQIVND (reference sequence). This CDR3 is built from 17 residues. The CDR3 DNA sequence: TGTGCCAGTAGTACTCGGACTAGCGGGAGGGTCACAGATACGCAGTATTTT. This gives the protein CASSTRTSGRVTDTQYF.

J is TRBJ2-7 and V is TRBV28; tentative D call: TRBD1 (6 bases). The CDR3 spans 16 residues. Between the trimmed V and J ends, which lost 4 bases and 6 bases, there was a span of 22 bases. Germline lookup yields CDR1 MDHEN and CDR2 SYDVKM. The CDR3 bases are TGTGCCAGCAGTTCCATACTCCGGGACAAGGGTCGCGAGCAGTACTTC. As protein: CASSSILRDKGREQYF.

A remark on this clone: In the same sample, other DNA sequences code for this CDR3. V and J are TRBV5-1 and TRBJ1-5; possibly TRBD1 for D (6 bases). Germline CDR1 and CDR2: SGHRS and YFSETQ. V was trimmed by 0 bases and J by 4 bases, leaving 8 bases between them. The CDR3 is 14 amino acids. Written as DNA, the CDR3 is TGCGCCAGCAGCTTGGGGACAGCTAATCAGCCCCAGCATTTT. It yields the protein CASSLGTANQPQHF. Looking up the rest from reference TRBV5-1 and TRBJ1-5 gives the full variable domain: KAGVTQTPRYLIKTRGQQVTLSCSPISGHRSVSWYQQTPGQGLQFLFEYFSETQRNKGNFPGRFSGRQFSNSRSEMNVSTLELGDSALYLCASSLGTANQPQHFGDGTRLSIL.

The CDR3 sequence is CASTSPGDTQYF. CDR3 sequence (DNA): TGTGCCAGTACCTCTCCCGGGGATACGCAGTATTTT. V and J are TRBV19 and TRBJ2-3; D gene unclear. Germline CDR1 reads LNHDA; CDR2 reads SQIVND (reference sequence). The CDR3 is made up of 12 amino acids. The germline V and J ends were trimmed by 7 bases and 6 bases, with 11 bases remaining between them.

A few counts support this clone. The chain couples TRBV9 to TRBJ1-1, with D hard to call. Trimming removed 4 bases at V and 6 bases at J, with 13 bases between. This CDR3 has 13 amino acids. Looked up from germline, CDR1 is SGDLS and CDR2 is YYNGEE. The CDR3 reads CASSPRSGAEAFF. CDR3 DNA sequence: TGTGCCAGCAGCCCTAGGAGCGGGGCTGAAGCTTTCTTT.

The V call is TRBV6-5, the J call TRBJ2-7; D call uncertain. The CDR3 loop spans 14 amino acids. V was cut by 10 bases and J by 3 bases, with 19 bases left in between. CDR1 and CDR2 from the germline V gene are MNHEY and SVGAGI. This chain's CDR3 is CATQQALVGYEQYF. Here the CDR3 DNA reads TGTGCCACCCAACAAGCGTTAGTAGGCTACGAGCAGTACTTC.

This sequence joins TRBV6-4 and TRBJ1-2; perhaps TRBD1 as D (5 bases). In germline, CDR1 is MRHNA, CDR2 SNTAGT. The CDR3 runs 14 residues. With 0 bases removed from V and 7 bases from J, the gap between germline ends came to 12 bases. This CDR3 is CASSDSTGRSGYTF. The DNA for the CDR3 is TGTGCCAGCAGTGACTCAACGGGGCGCAGTGGCTACACCTTC.

The chain joins TRBV7-2 to TRBJ1-5; no definite D call. The V end was cut by 5 bases, the J end by 0 bases, with 11 bases between. The CDR3 covers 15 residues. Per germline, CDR1 SGHTA and CDR2 FQGNSA. The CDR3 bases are TGTGCCAGCAGCCCCCCAGGCGATAGCAATCAGCCCCAGCATTTT. This encodes CASSPPGDSNQPQHF.

This chain connects TRBV29-1 to TRBJ1-4, with 12 bases fitting TRBD1. CDR1 is SQVTM, CDR2 ANQGSEA, per germline. The CDR3 is 15 residues long. Germline trimming cut 6 bases from V and 6 bases from J; bases unmatched to any gene: 8. The CDR3 loop is CSVKGQGAFYEKLFF. In DNA, the CDR3 is TGCAGCGTCAAGGGACAGGGGGCTTTTTATGAAAAACTGTTTTTT.

V gene TRBV7-3 combines with J gene TRBJ2-7; D gene unclear. The ends were cut back, 2 bases at V and 2 bases at J, with 13 bases in the middle. The CDR3 is made up of 15 amino acids. Germline CDR1 is SGHTA and CDR2 is FQGTGA. This CDR3 reads CASSLVPQITYEQYF. CDR3 nucleotides: TGTGCCAGCAGCTTAGTCCCACAGATCACCTACGAGCAGTACTTC.

This clone was detected only once. The rearrangement uses TRBV7-8 and TRBJ1-1; 7 bases align to TRBD1. J gave up 1 base and V 5 bases, and 7 bases lay outside the gene matches. CDR3 length: 15 amino acids. CDR1 SGHVS and CDR2 FQNEAQ come from the germline V gene. The CDR3 DNA follows: TGTGCCAGCAGCGCCCCGGACAGGACGAACACTGAAGCTTTCTTT. Translating it yields CASSAPDRTNTEAFF. Based on the CDR3 plus reference TRBV7-8 and TRBJ1-1, the full variable domain is GAGVSQSPRYKVAKRGQDVALRCDPISGHVSLFWYQQALGQGPEFLTYFQNEAQLDKSGLPSDRFFAERPEGSVSTLKIQRTQQEDSAVYLCASSAPDRTNTEAFFGQGTRLTVV.

V is TRBV6-6 and J is TRBJ2-3, with TRBD1 as a possible D gene (7 bases). Trimming took 11 bases from V and 4 from J, leaving 19 bases between them. Germline assignment: CDR1 MNHNY and CDR2 SVGAGI (reference sequence). The CDR3 is 14 residues long. CDR3 region: CAGDAGGNADTQYF. The CDR3 DNA reads as TGTGCCGGTGACGCAGGGGGGAACGCAGATACGCAGTATTTT.

About this clone itself: This specimen includes other DNA sequences encoding the same CDR3. The V call is TRBV4-3, the J call TRBJ2-1; no firm D call. The V gene's germline CDR1 is LGHNA and CDR2 YSLEER. The CDR3 totals 15 residues. The V gene lost 4 bases and the J gene lost 0 bases, with 10 bases spanning the gap. The CDR3 coding sequence is TGCGCCAGCAGCCCAGGCGGTAGCTCCTACAATGAGCAGTTCTTC. It encodes CASSPGGSSYNEQFF.

V and J are TRBV19 and TRBJ1-5; D is unclear. Trimming pared 2 bases from V and 2 bases from J, leaving 4 bases between. Germline V gene sequence: CDR1 LNHDA, CDR2 SQIVND (reference sequence). This CDR3 region has 13 residues. This CDR3 is CASSINGNQPQHF. DNA of the CDR3: TGTGCCAGTAGTATAAACGGCAATCAGCCCCAGCATTTT.

The chain joins TRBV5-8 to TRBJ2-5; D perhaps matches TRBD2 (6 bases). The CDR3 is 15 residues long. Germline CDR1 and CDR2: SGHTS and YDEGEE. V was pared by 4 bases and J by 2 bases, with 15 bases between. CDR3 DNA sequence: TGTGCCAGCAGCCCCTCGGGGGACCTTCAAGAGACCCAGTACTTC. Amino acid sequence: CASSPSGDLQETQYF. The entire variable domain, with the rest obtained from reference TRBV5-8 and TRBJ2-5, is as follows: EAGVTQSPTHLIKTRGQQATLRCSPISGHTSVYWYQQALGLGLQFLLWYDEGEERNRGNFPPRFSGRQFPNYSSELNVNALELEDSALYLCASSPSGDLQETQYFGPGTRLLVL.

This clone was detected a few times. The chain couples TRBV5-6 to TRBJ1-1; D uncertain. The CDR3 length is 11 residues. Germline CDR1 SGHDT, CDR2 YYEEEE. The V and J ends lost 3 bases and 9 bases respectively, with 9 bases between them. The CDR3 is CASSSGTQAFF. CDR3 in DNA: TGTGCCAGCAGCTCGGGAACACAAGCTTTCTTT.